Presented here are 17 T cell receptor beta chains from one specimen sequenced in a study of blood T cell repertoires in COVID-19. TCRdb keeps only in-frame clones here, not all; method: immunoSEQ multiplex PCR. The sample lists roughly 330,000 clones; about 87% were seen once. Sequenced material: PBMCs or T cells enriched from blood (not recorded which). These receptors originate from a woman in her twenties or thirties who had recovered from COVID-19.

This clone occurred many times. This chain joins TRBV18 and TRBJ1-2, with TRBD1 matching 8 bases. The CDR3 is 15 amino acids. Per the germline V gene, CDR1 is KGHSH and CDR2 is LQKENI. V lost 1 base to trimming and J lost 5 bases; unmatched junction nucleotides: 6. CDR3 coding DNA: TGTGCCAGCTCACCACGTCAGACAGGGGAGTATGGCTACACCTTC. As protein: CASSPRQTGEYGYTF.

CDR3: CASIPSLSAGNYGYTF. The CDR3 DNA is TGTGCCAGTATCCCATCCCTGTCGGCAGGAAACTATGGCTACACCTTC. V usage is TRBV19 and J usage is TRBJ1-2; D not certain. V was cut by 7 bases and J by 2 bases, with 20 bases left in between. The CDR3 has 16 residues. CDR1 and CDR2 from the germline V gene are LNHDA and SQIVND (reference sequence).

The J gene is TRBJ1-2, the V gene TRBV5-1; TRBD1 matches at 8 bases. Germline lookup yields CDR1 SGHRS and CDR2 YFSETQ. With 5 bases clipped from V and 5 bases from J, the junction kept 5 bases outside the gene matches. The CDR3 totals 13 residues. The CDR3 DNA is TGCGCCAGCAGAACCGACAGGGGATATGGCTACACCTTC. Encoded protein: CASRTDRGYGYTF.

The chain recombines TRBV27 with TRBJ1-4, with D tentatively TRBD1 (6 bases). There are 15 residues in the CDR3. Germline V lookup: CDR1 MNHEY, CDR2 SMNVEV (reference sequence). V dropped 5 bases and J dropped 8 bases, with 18 bases sitting between them. This CDR3 reads CASSPLRGAGEKLFF. The CDR3 DNA is TGTGCCAGCAGTCCTCTTCGGGGGGCGGGGGAAAAACTGTTTTTT.

This sequence joins TRBV27 and TRBJ2-1, with TRBD2 matching over 7 bases. Per the germline V gene, CDR1 is MNHEY and CDR2 is SMNVEV (reference sequence). The CDR3 has 14 residues. Trimming at V came to 8 bases and at J to 6 bases, leaving 10 bases not matched to a gene. CDR3 residues: CASLRGVGFNEQFF. The CDR3, as DNA: TGTGCCAGCCTACGGGGGGTTGGGTTCAATGAGCAGTTCTTC.

As DNA, the CDR3 is TGTGCCAGCAGTGCGACAGCTCAGTACTTC. It specifies CASSATAQYF. The chain uses TRBV2 and TRBJ2-7; possibly TRBD1 for D (5 bases). This CDR3 spans 10 amino acids. Trimming removed 4 bases from V and 10 bases from J, with 8 bases in between. Looked up from germline, CDR1 is SNHLY and CDR2 is FYNNEI.

Of note for this clone: Within the sample, other DNA sequences also encode this same CDR3. The chain is built from TRBV6-5 and TRBJ2-7; D possibly corresponds to TRBD1 (6 bases). Germline CDR1 reads MNHEY; CDR2 reads SVGAGI. This CDR3 has 11 amino acids. The germline V and J ends were trimmed by 4 bases and 7 bases, with 8 bases remaining between them. The CDR3 DNA reads TGTGCCAGCAGTTCAGGGGTTGAGCAGTACTTC. It translates to CASSSGVEQYF.

CDR3 DNA sequence: TGTGCCACCAGTGCTACCGGGACAGGGGTCTACGAGCAGTACTTC. Residues: CATSATGTGVYEQYF. The gene calls are TRBV24-1 and TRBJ2-7; 10 nucleotides agree with TRBD1. Per germline, CDR1 KGHDR and CDR2 SFDVKD. The J segment lost 3 bases and the V segment lost 5 bases, leaving 6 bases of the junction unmatched. CDR3 length: 15 residues.

This chain connects TRBV2 to TRBJ2-5; D possibly corresponds to TRBD2 (5 bases). This CDR3 spans 14 amino acids. The V and J ends lost 6 bases and 5 bases respectively, with 16 bases between them. Germline assignment: CDR1 SNHLY and CDR2 FYNNEI. The CDR3 reads CASSRGSTRETQYF. The CDR3 DNA follows: TGTGCCAGCAGCCGGGGTTCGACTCGGGAGACCCAGTACTTC.

The chain employs TRBV10-1 and TRBJ1-5, with D possibly matching TRBD1 (6 bases). Germline CDR1 is WNHNN and CDR2 is SYGVQD (reference sequence). Trimming shortened V by 8 bases and J by 0 bases, and 20 bases separated the two germline ends. The CDR3 spans 17 residues. CDR3 DNA: TGCGCCAGCCCCGGGACACCCGGTTATTATAGCAATCAGCCCCAGCATTTT. The encoded protein is CASPGTPGYYSNQPQHF.

The chain links TRBV7-9 to TRBJ1-2, with 7 positions matching TRBD1. This CDR3 is 15 amino acids long. V lost 0 bases to trimming and J lost 0 bases; unmatched junction nucleotides: 1. The V gene's germline CDR1 is SEHNR and CDR2 FQNEAQ (reference sequence). The CDR3 DNA sequence: TGTGCCAGCAGCTTAGCAGGGGGCTCTAACTATGGCTACACCTTC. Translation: CASSLAGGSNYGYTF.

Comments on this clone: Different DNA sequences within this sample yield the same CDR3. The V gene is TRBV29-1, the J gene TRBJ2-2, with D perhaps TRBD2 (6 bases). CDR1 SQVTM and CDR2 ANQGSEA come from the germline V gene. The V end was cut by 7 bases, the J end by 4 bases, with 7 bases between. This CDR3 spans 11 amino acids. The DNA for the CDR3 is TGCAGCGCGACTAGCACCGGGGAGCTGTTTTTT. Translation gives CSATSTGELFF.

The chain links TRBV11-3 to TRBJ2-1; 11 bases match TRBD1. The CDR3 is 15 residues long. CDR1 and CDR2 (germline): SGHNT, YENEEA. V dropped 4 bases and J dropped 6; count of bases not matched to a gene: 5. As DNA, the CDR3 is TGTGCCAGCAGCTCAATAGGACAGGGGGCCAATGAGCAGTTCTTC. This codes for CASSSIGQGANEQFF.

J is TRBJ1-5 and V is TRBV6-5; D is possibly TRBD1 (5 bases). Germline CDR1 is MNHEY and CDR2 is SVGAGI. V gave up 2 bases and J gave up 2 bases, with 10 bases separating them. The CDR3 runs to 15 residues. CDR3 protein: CASSYAAGGNQPQHF. The CDR3 region has the DNA TGTGCCAGCAGTTACGCAGCGGGGGGCAATCAGCCCCAGCATTTT.

This clone came up once. The DNA of the CDR3 is TGCAGCGGTGCCGGGACAGGCGGCACAGATACGCAGTATTTT. Its translation is CSGAGTGGTDTQYF. The V call is TRBV29-1, the J call TRBJ2-3; TRBD1 agrees at 8 bases. Looked up from germline, CDR1 is SQVTM and CDR2 is ANQGSEA. The V and J ends lost 7 bases and 1 base, in that order; junction bases with no gene match: 7. The CDR3 loop spans 14 amino acids.

The J gene is TRBJ2-2, the V gene TRBV28; D is unclear. V dropped 7 bases and J dropped 6 bases, with 6 bases sitting between them. The CDR3 consists of 11 residues. The germline V gene has CDR1 MDHEN and CDR2 SYDVKM. CDR3 sequence (DNA): TGTGCCAGCACCTCTGCCGGGGAGCTGTTTTTT. Its translation is CASTSAGELFF.

The rearrangement uses TRBV18 and TRBJ2-3, with D unclear. The germline V and J ends were trimmed by 2 bases and 2 bases, with 8 bases remaining between them. This CDR3 spans 14 amino acids. Germline V gene sequence: CDR1 KGHSH, CDR2 LQKENI. The CDR3 DNA follows: TGTGCCAGCTCACCAGGCCCAACCACAGATACGCAGTATTTT. It encodes CASSPGPTTDTQYF.